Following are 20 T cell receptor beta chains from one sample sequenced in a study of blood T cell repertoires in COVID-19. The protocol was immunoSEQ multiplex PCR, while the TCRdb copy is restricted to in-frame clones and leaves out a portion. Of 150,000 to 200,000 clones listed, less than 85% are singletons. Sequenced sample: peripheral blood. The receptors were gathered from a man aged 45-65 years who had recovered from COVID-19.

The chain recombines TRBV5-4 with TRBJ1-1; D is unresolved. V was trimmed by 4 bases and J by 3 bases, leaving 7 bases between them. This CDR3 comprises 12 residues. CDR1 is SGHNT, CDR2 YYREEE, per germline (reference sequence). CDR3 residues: CASSREYTEAFF. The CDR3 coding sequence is TGTGCCAGCAGCCGAGAATACACTGAAGCTTTCTTT.

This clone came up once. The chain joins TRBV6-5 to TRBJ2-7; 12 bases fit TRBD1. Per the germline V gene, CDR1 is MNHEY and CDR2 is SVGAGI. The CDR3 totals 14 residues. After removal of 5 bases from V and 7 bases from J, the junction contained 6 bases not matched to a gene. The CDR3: CASSRDRGRWEQYF. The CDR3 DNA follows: TGTGCCAGCAGTAGGGACAGGGGGCGTTGGGAGCAGTACTTC.

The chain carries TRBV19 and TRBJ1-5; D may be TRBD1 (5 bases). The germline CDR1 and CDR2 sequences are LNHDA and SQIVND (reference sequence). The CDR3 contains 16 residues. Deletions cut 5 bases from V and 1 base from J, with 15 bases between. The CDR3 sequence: CASSHFWGNSNQPQHF. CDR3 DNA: TGTGCCAGTAGTCACTTTTGGGGCAACAGCAATCAGCCCCAGCATTTT.

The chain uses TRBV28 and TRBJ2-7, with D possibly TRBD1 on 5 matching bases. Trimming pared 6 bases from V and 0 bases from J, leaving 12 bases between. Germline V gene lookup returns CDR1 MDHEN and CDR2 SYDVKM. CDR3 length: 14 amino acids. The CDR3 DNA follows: TGTGCCAGCAGACCGCAGGGTCTCTCCTACGAGCAGTACTTC. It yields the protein CASRPQGLSYEQYF.

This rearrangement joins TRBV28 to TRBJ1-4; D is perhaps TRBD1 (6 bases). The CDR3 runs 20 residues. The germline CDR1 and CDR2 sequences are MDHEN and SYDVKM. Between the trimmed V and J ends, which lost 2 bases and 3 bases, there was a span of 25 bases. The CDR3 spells CASSLPWTVRGDTPNEKLFF. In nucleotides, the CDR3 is TGTGCCAGCAGTTTACCTTGGACAGTCCGAGGTGACACTCCTAATGAAAAACTGTTTTTT.

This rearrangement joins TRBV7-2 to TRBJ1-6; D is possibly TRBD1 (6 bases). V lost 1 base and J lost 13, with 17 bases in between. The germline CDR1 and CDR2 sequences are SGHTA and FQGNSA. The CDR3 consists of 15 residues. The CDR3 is CASSLDPGAAFPLHF. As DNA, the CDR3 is TGTGCCAGCAGCTTAGACCCAGGGGCGGCTTTCCCCCTCCACTTT.

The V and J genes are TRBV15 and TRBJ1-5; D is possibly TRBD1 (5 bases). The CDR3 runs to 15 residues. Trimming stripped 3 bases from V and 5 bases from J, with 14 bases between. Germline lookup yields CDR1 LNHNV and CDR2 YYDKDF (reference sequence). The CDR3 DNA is TGTGCCACCAGCAGGGCTACGGGGGATTATCAGCCCCAGCATTTT. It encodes CATSRATGDYQPQHF.

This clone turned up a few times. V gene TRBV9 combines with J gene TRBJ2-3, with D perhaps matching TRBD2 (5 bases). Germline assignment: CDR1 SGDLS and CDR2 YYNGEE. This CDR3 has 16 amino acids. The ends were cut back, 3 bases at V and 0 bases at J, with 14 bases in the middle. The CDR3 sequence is CASSAGRPTSTDTQYF. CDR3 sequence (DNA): TGTGCCAGCAGCGCGGGGAGACCCACTAGCACAGATACGCAGTATTTT.

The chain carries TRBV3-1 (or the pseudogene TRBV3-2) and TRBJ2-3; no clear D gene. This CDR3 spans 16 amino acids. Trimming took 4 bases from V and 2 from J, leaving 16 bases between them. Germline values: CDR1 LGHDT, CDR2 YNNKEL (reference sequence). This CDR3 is CASSPTDTLNTDTQYF. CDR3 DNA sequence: TGTGCCAGCAGCCCGACCGACACGCTAAACACAGATACGCAGTATTTT.

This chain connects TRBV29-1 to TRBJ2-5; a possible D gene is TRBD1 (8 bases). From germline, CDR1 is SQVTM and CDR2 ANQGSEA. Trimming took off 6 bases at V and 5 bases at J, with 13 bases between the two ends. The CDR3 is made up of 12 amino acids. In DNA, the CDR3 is TGCAGCGTACAGGGGGGGGAGGAGACCCAGTACTTC. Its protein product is CSVQGGEETQYF. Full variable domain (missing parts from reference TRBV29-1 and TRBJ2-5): SAVISQKPSRDICQRGTSLTIQCQVDSQVTMMFWYRQQPGQSLTLIATANQGSEATYESGFVIDKFPISRPNLTFSTLTVSNMSPEDSSIYLCSVQGGEETQYFGPGTRLLVL.

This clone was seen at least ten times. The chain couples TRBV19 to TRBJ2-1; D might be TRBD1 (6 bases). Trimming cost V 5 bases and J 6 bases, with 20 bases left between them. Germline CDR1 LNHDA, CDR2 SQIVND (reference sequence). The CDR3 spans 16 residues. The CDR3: CASSLIRGPQGNEQFF. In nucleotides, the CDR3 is TGTGCCAGTAGTCTAATCAGGGGCCCTCAGGGCAATGAGCAGTTCTTC. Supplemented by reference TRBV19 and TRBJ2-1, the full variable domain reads DGGITQSPKYLFRKEGQNVTLSCEQNLNHDAMYWYRQDPGQGLRLIYYSQIVNDFQKGDIAEGYSVSREKKESFPLTVTSAQKNPTAFYLCASSLIRGPQGNEQFFGPGTRLTVL.

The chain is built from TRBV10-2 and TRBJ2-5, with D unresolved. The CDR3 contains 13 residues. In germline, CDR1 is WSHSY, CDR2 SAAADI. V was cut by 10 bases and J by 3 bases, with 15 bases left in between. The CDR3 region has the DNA TGCGCCACCACTATCGAGGCGGAAGAGACCCAGTACTTC. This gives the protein CATTIEAEETQYF.

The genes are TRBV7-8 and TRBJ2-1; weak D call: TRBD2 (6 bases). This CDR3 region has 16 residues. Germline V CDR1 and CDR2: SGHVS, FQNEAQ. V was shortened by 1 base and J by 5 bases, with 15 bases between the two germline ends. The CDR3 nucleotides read TGTGCCAGCAGCTTAGTGTGGGGGACTGGTAACAATGAGCAGTTCTTC. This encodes CASSLVWGTGNNEQFF.

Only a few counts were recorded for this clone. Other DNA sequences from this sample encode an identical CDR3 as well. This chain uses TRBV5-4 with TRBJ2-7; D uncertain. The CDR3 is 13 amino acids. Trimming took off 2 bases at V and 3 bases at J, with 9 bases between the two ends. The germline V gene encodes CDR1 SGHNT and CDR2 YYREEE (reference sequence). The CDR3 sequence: CASSFSSGYEQYF. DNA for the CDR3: TGTGCCAGCAGCTTCTCTAGTGGCTACGAGCAGTACTTC. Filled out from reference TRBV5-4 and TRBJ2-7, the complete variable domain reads ETGVTQSPTHLIKTRGQQVTLRCSSQSGHNTVSWYQQALGQGPQFIFQYYREEENGRGNFPPRFSGLQFPNYSSELNVNALELDDSALYLCASSFSSGYEQYFGPGTRLTVT.

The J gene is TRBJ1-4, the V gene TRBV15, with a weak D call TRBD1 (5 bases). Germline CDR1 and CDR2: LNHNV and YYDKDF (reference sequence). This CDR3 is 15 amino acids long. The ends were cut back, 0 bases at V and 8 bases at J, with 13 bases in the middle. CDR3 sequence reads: CATSRDWQGREKLFF. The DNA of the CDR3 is TGTGCCACCAGCAGAGATTGGCAGGGTCGAGAAAAACTGTTTTTT.

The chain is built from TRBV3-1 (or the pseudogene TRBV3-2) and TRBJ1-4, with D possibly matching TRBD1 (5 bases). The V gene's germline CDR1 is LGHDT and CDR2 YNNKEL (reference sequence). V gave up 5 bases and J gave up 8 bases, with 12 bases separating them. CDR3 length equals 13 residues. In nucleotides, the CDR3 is TGTGCCAGCAGCTTCGGGGAGGGGGAAAAACTGTTTTTT. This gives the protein CASSFGEGEKLFF.

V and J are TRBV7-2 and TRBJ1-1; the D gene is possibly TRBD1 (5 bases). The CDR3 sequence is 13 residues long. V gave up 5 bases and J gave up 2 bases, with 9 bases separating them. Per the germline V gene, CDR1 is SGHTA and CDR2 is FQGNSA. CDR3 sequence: CASSLQENTEAFF. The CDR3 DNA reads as TGTGCCAGCAGCCTACAGGAAAACACTGAAGCTTTCTTT.

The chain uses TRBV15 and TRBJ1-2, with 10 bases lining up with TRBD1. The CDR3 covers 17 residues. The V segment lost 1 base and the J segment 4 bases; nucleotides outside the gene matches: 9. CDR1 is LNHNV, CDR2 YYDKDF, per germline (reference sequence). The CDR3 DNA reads TGTGCCACCAGCAGAGTGGACAGGGGGGGTCTAAGCTATGGCTACACCTTC. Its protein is CATSRVDRGGLSYGYTF.

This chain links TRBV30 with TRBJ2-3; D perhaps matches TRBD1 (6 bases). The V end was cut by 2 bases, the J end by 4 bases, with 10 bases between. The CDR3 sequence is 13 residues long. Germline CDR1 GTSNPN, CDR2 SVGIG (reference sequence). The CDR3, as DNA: TGTGCCTGGAGTAGGACAGAAGCAGATACGCAGTATTTT. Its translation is CAWSRTEADTQYF.

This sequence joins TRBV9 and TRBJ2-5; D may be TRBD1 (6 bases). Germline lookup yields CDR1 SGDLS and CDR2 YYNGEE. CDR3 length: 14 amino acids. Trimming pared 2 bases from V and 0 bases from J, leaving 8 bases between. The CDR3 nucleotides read TGTGCCAGCAGCGTCCGACAGGACCAAGAGACCCAGTACTTC. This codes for CASSVRQDQETQYF.